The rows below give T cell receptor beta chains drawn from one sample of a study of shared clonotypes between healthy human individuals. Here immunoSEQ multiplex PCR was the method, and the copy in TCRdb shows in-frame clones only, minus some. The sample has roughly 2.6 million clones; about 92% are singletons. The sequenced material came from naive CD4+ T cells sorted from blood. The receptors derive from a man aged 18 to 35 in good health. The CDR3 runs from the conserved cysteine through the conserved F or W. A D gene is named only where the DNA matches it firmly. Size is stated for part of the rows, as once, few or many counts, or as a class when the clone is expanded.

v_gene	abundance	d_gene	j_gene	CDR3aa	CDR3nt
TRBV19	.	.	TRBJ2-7	CASSLGTIYEQYF	TGTGCCAGTAGTCTAGGGACCATCTACGAGCAGTACTTC
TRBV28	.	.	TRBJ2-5	CASSGGGGETQYF	TGTGCCAGCTCTGGGGGCGGGGGAGAGACCCAGTACTTC
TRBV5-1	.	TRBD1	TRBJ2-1	CASSAGSGQDNEQFF	TGCGCCAGCAGCGCCGGTTCGGGACAGGACAATGAGCAGTTCTTC
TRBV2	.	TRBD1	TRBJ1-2	CASSRTGNYGYTF	TGTGCCAGCAGCCGGACAGGCAACTATGGCTACACCTTC
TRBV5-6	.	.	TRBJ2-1	CASSSRLRGIGNEQFF	TGTGCCAGCAGCTCCCGCTTGCGCGGTATAGGCAATGAGCAGTTCTTC
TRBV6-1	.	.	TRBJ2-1	CASSEVASSYNEQFF	TGTGCCAGCAGTGAGGTGGCTAGCTCCTACAATGAGCAGTTCTTC
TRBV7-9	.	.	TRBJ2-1	CASSRRGGGSYNEQFF	TGTGCCAGCAGCCGGAGGGGGGGAGGCTCCTACAATGAGCAGTTCTTC
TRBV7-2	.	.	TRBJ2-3	CASSRAGIDTQYF	TGTGCCAGCAGTAGGGCGGGGATAGATACGCAGTATTTT
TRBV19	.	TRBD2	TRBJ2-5	CASSGATSGTQYF	TGTGCCAGTAGCGGCGCGACTAGCGGGACCCAGTACTTC
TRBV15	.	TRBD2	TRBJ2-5	CATEGGGVQETQYF	TGTGCCACCGAAGGCGGGGGGGTTCAAGAGACCCAGTACTTC
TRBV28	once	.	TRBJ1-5	CASRTRGGNQPQHF	TGTGCCAGCCGAACGAGGGGAGGCAATCAGCCCCAGCATTTT
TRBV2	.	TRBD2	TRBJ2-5	CASSERNGAGAETQYF	TGTGCCAGCAGTGAAAGGAACGGGGCGGGAGCAGAGACCCAGTACTTC
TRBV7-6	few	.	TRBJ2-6	CASSLPGANVLTF	TGTGCCAGCAGCTTACCTGGGGCCAACGTCCTGACTTTC
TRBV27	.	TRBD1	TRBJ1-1	CASRAPDRVDTEAFF	TGTGCCAGCAGGGCCCCAGACAGGGTCGACACTGAAGCTTTCTTT
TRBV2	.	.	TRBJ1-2	CASSVGPGYGYTF	TGTGCCAGCAGTGTGGGGCCCGGGTATGGCTACACCTTC
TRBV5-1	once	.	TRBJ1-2	CASSPGPNYGYTF	TGCGCCAGCAGCCCGGGACCAAACTATGGCTACACCTTC
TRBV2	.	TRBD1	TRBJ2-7	CASSSGQGRNYEQYF	TGTGCCAGCAGCTCCGGACAGGGGCGAAATTACGAGCAGTACTTC
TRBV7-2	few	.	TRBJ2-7	CASSLAEVYEQYF	TGTGCCAGCAGCTTAGCGGAGGTCTACGAGCAGTACTTC
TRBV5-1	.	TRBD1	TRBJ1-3	CASSFGTAGNTIYF	TGCGCCAGCAGCTTCGGGACAGCTGGAAACACCATATATTTT
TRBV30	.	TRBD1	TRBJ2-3	CAWSAVGTGFNTQYF	TGTGCCTGGAGTGCAGTGGGGACAGGGTTTAATACGCAGTATTTT
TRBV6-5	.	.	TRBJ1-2	CASLGSLANYGYTF	TGTGCCAGCCTAGGGTCTCTCGCTAACTATGGCTACACCTTC
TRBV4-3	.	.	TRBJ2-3	CASSRTGSTDTQYF	TGCGCCAGCAGCCGTACCGGCAGCACAGATACGCAGTATTTT
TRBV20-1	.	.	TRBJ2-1	CSAKNNEQFF	TGCAGTGCTAAAAACAATGAGCAGTTCTTC
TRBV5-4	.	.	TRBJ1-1	CASSLALGVDTEAFF	TGTGCCAGCAGCTTGGCCCTGGGGGTAGACACTGAAGCTTTCTTT
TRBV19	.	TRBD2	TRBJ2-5	CASSTHGLAGTESQETQYF	TGTGCCAGTAGTACACATGGACTAGCGGGTACCGAGAGTCAAGAGACCCAGTACTTC
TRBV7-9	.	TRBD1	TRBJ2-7	CASSLWDRGTYEQYF	TGTGCCAGCAGCTTATGGGACAGGGGTACCTACGAGCAGTACTTC
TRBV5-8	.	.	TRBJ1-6	CASSPGGANSPLHF	TGTGCCAGCAGCCCCGGGGGGGCTAATTCACCCCTCCACTTT
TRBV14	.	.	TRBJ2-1	CASSDRDAYNEQFF	TGTGCCAGCAGCGACCGGGACGCTTACAATGAGCAGTTCTTC
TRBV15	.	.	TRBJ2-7	CATSRDRDYEQYF	TGTGCCACCAGCAGAGACAGGGACTACGAGCAGTACTTC
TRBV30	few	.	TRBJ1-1	CAWGSGSGGGTEAFF	TGTGCCTGGGGCTCCGGGAGCGGGGGGGGAACTGAAGCTTTCTTT
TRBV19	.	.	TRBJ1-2	CASSSTLSQGAGRGYTF	TGTGCCAGTAGTTCAACCCTTTCACAGGGCGCAGGACGGGGCTACACCTTC
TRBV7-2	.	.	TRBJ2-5	CASSPRTEETQYF	TGTGCCAGCAGCCCACGGACAGAAGAGACCCAGTACTTC
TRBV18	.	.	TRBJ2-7	CASSIRASSSLRTYEQYF	TGTGCCAGCTCAATAAGGGCCTCCAGTTCTCTGCGAACCTACGAGCAGTACTTC
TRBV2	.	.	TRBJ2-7	CARGTGNEQYF	TGTGCCAGAGGCACAGGAAACGAGCAGTACTTC
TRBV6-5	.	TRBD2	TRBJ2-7	CASGAGGPYEQYF	TGTGCCAGCGGGGCGGGGGGACCCTACGAGCAGTACTTC
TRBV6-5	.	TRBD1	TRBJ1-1	CASSSLDRMNTEAFF	TGTGCCAGCAGTTCCTTGGACAGGATGAACACTGAAGCTTTCTTT
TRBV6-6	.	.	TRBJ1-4	CASSYATYEKLFF	TGTGCCAGCAGTTATGCGACATATGAAAAACTGTTTTTT